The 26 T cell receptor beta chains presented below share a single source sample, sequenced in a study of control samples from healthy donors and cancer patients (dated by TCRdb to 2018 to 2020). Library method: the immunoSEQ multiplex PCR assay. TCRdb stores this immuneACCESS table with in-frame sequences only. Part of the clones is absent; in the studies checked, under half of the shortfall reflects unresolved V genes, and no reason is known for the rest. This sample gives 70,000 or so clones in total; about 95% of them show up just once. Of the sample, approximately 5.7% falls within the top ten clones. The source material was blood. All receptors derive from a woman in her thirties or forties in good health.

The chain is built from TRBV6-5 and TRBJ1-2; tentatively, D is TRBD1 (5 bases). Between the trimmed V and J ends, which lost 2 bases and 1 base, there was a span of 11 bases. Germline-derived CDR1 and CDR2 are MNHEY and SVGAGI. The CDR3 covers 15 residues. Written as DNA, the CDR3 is TGTGCCAGCAGTTACGACGCAGGGTTTAACTATGGCTACACCTTC. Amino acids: CASSYDAGFNYGYTF.

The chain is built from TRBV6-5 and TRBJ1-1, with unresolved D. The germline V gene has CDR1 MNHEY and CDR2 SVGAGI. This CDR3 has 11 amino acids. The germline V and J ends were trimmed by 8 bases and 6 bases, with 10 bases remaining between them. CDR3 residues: CASFGLAEAFF. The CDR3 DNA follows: TGTGCCAGCTTTGGGTTGGCTGAAGCTTTCTTT.

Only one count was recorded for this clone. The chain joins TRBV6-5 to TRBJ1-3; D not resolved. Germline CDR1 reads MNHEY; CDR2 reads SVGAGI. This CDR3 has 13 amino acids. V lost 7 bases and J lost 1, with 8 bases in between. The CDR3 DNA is TGTGCCAGCAAAAGCTGGTCTGGAAACACCATATATTTT. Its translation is CASKSWSGNTIYF.

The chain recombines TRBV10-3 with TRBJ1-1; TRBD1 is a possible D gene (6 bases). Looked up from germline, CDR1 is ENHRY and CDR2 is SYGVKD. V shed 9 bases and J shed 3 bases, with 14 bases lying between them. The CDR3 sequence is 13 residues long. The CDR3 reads CAIPPDSYTEAFF. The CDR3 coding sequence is TGTGCCATACCCCCGGACAGTTACACTGAAGCTTTCTTT.

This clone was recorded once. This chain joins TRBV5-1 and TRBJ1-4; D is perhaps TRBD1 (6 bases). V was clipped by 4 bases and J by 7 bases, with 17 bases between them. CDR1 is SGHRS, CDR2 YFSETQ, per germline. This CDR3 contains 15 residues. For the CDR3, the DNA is TGCGCCAGCAGCCAGGGGCCGTCGACAGGTGAAAAACTGTTTTTT. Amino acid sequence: CASSQGPSTGEKLFF.

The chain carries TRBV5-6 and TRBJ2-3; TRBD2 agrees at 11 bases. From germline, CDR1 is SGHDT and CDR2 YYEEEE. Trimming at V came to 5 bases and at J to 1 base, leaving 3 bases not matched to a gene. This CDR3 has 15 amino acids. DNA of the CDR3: TGTGCCAGCAGTGAGACTAGCGGGGGCACAGATACGCAGTATTTT. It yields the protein CASSETSGGTDTQYF.

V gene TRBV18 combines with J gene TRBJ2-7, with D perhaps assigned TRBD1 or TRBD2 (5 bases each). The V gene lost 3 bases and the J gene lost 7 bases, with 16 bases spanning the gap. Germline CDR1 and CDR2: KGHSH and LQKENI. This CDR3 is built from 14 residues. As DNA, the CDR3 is TGTGCCAGCTCACCTCAGGACACCTCGGGGGAGCAGTACTTC. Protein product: CASSPQDTSGEQYF.

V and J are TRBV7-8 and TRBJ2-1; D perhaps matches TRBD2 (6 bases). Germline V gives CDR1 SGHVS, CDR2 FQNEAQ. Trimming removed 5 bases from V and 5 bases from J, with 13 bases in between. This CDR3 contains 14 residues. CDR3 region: CASSRYSGDNEQFF. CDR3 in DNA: TGTGCCAGCAGCCGCTATAGCGGAGACAATGAGCAGTTCTTC. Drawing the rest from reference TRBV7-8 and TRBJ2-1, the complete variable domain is GAGVSQSPRYKVAKRGQDVALRCDPISGHVSLFWYQQALGQGPEFLTYFQNEAQLDKSGLPSDRFFAERPEGSVSTLKIQRTQQEDSAVYLCASSRYSGDNEQFFGPGTRLTVL.

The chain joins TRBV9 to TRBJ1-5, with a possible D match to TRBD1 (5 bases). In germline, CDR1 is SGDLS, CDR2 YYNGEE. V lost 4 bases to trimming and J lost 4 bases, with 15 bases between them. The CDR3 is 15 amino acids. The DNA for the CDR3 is TGTGCCAGCAGCCCGAGCCCAGGGCTTAATCAGCCCCAGCATTTT. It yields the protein CASSPSPGLNQPQHF.

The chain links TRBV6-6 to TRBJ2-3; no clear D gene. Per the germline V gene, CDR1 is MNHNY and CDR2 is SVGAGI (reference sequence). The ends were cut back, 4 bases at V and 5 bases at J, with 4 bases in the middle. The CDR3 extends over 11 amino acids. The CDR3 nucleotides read TGTGCCAGCAGTTGGGGAGATACGCAGTATTTT. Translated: CASSWGDTQYF.

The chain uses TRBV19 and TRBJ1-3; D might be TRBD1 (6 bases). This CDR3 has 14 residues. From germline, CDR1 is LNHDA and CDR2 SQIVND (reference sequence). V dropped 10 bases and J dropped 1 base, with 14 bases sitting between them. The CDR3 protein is CATNKGHSGNTIYF. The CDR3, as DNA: TGTGCCACTAATAAGGGACATTCTGGAAACACCATATATTTT.

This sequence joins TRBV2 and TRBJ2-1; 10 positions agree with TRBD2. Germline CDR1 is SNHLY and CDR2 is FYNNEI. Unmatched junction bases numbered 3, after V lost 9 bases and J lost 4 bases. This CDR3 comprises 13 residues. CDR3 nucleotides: TGTGCCAGTACTAGCGGGACTTACAATGAGCAGTTCTTC. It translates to CASTSGTYNEQFF.

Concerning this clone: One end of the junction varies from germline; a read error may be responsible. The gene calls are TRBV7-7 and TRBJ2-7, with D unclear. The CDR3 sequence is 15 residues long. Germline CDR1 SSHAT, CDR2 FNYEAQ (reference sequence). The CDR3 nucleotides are TGTGCTAGCAGCGTCGATGGGATGTTCTCCTACGAGCAGTACTTC. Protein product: CASSVDGMFSYEQYF.

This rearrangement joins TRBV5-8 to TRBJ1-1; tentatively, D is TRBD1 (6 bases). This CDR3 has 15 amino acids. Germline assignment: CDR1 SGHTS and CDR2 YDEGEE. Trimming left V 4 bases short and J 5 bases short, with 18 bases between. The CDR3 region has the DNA TGTGCCAGCAGCGAGAAACAGGGAGGAGGGACTGAAGCTTTCTTT. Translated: CASSEKQGGGTEAFF.

The DNA for the CDR3 is TGTGCCAGCACACAACACATCGGGAATGAGCAGTTCTTC. Translation: CASTQHIGNEQFF. V gene TRBV6-5 combines with J gene TRBJ2-1; D not resolved. V lost 7 bases, J lost 7 bases, and 14 bases lay in between. The CDR3 is made up of 13 amino acids. Germline CDR1 is MNHEY and CDR2 is SVGAGI.

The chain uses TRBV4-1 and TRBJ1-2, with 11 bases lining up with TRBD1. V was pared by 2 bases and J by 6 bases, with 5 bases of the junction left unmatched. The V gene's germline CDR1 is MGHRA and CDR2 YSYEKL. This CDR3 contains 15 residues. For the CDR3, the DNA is TGCGCCAGCAGCCAAACGGGGACAGGGGGAAATGGCTACACCTTC. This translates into CASSQTGTGGNGYTF.

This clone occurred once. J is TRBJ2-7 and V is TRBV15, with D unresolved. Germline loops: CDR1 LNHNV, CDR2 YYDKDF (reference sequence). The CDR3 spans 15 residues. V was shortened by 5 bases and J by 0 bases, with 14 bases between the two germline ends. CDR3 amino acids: CATSEEILGSYEQYF. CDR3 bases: TGTGCCACCAGCGAAGAAATTCTAGGCTCCTACGAGCAGTACTTC.

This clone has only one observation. The CDR3 DNA sequence: TGCGCCAGCAGCCAAGATCTGAAGGCAGCTAACTATGGCTACACCTTC. Encoded protein: CASSQDLKAANYGYTF. V is TRBV4-3 and J is TRBJ1-2, with D hard to call. The germline gives CDR1 LGHNA, CDR2 YSLEER. V gave up 0 bases and J gave up 0 bases, with 11 bases separating them. The CDR3 is 16 amino acids.

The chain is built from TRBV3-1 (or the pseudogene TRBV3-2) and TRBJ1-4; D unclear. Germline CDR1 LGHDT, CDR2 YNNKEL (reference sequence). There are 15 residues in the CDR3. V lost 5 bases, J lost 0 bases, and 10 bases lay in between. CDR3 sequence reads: CASSSEGSTNEKLFF. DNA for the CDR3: TGTGCCAGCAGCTCAGAAGGGTCAACTAATGAAAAACTGTTTTTT.

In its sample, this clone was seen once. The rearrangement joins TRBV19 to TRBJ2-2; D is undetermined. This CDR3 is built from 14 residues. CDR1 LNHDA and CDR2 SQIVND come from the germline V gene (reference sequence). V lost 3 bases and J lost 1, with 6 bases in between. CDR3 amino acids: CASSIMGNTGELFF. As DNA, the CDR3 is TGTGCCAGTAGTATCATGGGGAACACCGGGGAGCTGTTTTTT.

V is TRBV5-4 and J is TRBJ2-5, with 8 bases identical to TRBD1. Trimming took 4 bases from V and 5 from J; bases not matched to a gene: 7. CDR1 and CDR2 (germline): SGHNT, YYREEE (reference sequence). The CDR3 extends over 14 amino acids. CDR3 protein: CASSRTGLWETQYF. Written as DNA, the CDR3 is TGTGCCAGCAGCCGGACAGGGCTCTGGGAGACCCAGTACTTC.

In DNA form, the CDR3 reads TGTGCCAGCAGTCGGGACTTCAACACCGGGGAGCTGTTTTTT. It is translated as CASSRDFNTGELFF. V gene TRBV2 combines with J gene TRBJ2-2, with a tentative D call TRBD2 (6 bases). Trimming removed 5 bases at V and 2 bases at J, with 9 bases between. Germline CDR1 reads SNHLY; CDR2 reads FYNNEI. There are 14 residues in the CDR3.

CDR3 DNA sequence: TGTGCCAGCAGCTTGAGGGGTCGTGCTTACGAGCAGTACTTC. It encodes CASSLRGRAYEQYF. The chain is built from TRBV5-4 and TRBJ2-7; maybe TRBD1 (5 bases). The V gene lost 1 base and the J gene lost 4 bases, with 12 bases spanning the gap. CDR1 is SGHNT, CDR2 YYREEE, per germline (reference sequence). The CDR3 spans 14 residues.

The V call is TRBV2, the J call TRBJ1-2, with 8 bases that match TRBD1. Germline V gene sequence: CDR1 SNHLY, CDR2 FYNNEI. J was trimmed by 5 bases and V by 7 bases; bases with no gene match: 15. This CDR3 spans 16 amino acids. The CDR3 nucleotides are TGTGCCAGCATGGATGATGGACAGGGAAAGTATTATGGCTACACCTTC. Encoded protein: CASMDDGQGKYYGYTF.

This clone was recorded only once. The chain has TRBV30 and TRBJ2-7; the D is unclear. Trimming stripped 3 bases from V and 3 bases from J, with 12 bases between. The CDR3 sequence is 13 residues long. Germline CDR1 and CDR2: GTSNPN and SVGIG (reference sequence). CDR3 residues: CAWSSRQNYEQYF. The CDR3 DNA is TGTGCCTGGAGCAGTCGGCAGAACTACGAGCAGTACTTC.

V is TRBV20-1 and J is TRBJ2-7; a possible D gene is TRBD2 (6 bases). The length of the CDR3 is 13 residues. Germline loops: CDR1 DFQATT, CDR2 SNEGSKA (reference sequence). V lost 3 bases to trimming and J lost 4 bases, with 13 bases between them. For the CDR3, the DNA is TGCAGTGCTAGTTGGGCTAGCGCTTACGAGCAGTACTTC. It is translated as CSASWASAYEQYF.